This TCR beta chain was identified in a study of shared T cell receptors in the human thymus. The V gene lost 4 bases and the J gene lost 6 bases, with 12 bases spanning the gap. Germline V CDR1 and CDR2: MGHDK, SYGVNS. The CDR3 covers 13 residues. Sequenced by immunoSEQ multiplex PCR; TCRdb stores in-frame clones only, minus some. The profile covers 500,000 to 850,000 clones, with about 90% appearing a single time and 0.009% to 0.0095% taken by the ten largest. The same sample was also studied in work on human thymus T cells.

The genes are TRBV25-1 and TRBJ1-2; D gene ambiguous. This TCR was sampled from a boy younger than two with a congenital heart defect. What was sequenced was thymocytes. CDR3 sequence: CASSGGRRDGYTF. CDR3 in DNA: TGTGCCAGCAGTGGTGGACGGAGGGATGGCTACACCTTC.